These 12 T cell receptor beta chains were sequenced from one sample in a study of cytomegalovirus exposure and HLA in healthy donors. The PCR made use of 60 Vbeta and 13 Jbeta primers. Using immunoSEQ multiplex PCR, the repertoire was profiled, and TCRdb retains in-frame clones only, with some absent. Here the sample spans approximately 260,000 clones, around four fifths being singletons. Sequenced: PBMCs. Receptors originate from a woman in her forties in good health and CMV-seropositive.

This sequence joins TRBV18 and TRBJ1-1; weak D call: TRBD1 (5 bases). CDR1 and CDR2 (germline): KGHSH, LQKENI. V lost 1 base and J lost 7, with 16 bases in between. This CDR3 has 15 amino acids. The DNA for the CDR3 is TGTGCCAGCTCACCACAGGAGTCGGGGGTAGATGAAGCTTTCTTT. Protein sequence: CASSPQESGVDEAFF.

This clone was seen just once. CDR3 in DNA: TGTGCCAGCAGATCCAGGCCCACAGATACGCAGTATTTT. It translates to CASRSRPTDTQYF. This chain joins TRBV2 and TRBJ2-3; no clear D. Germline CDR1 and CDR2: SNHLY and FYNNEI. CDR3 size: 13 residues. V lost 6 bases to trimming and J lost 2 bases, with 9 bases between them.

This clone has a handful of counts. This chain links TRBV30 with TRBJ2-7; D is unresolved. CDR1 GTSNPN and CDR2 SVGIG come from the germline V gene (reference sequence). V was clipped by 3 bases and J by 0 bases, with 12 bases between them. The CDR3 totals 14 residues. The CDR3 region is CAWSRPGTSYEQYF. Here the CDR3 DNA reads TGTGCCTGGAGCCGGCCGGGTACCTCCTACGAGCAGTACTTC. The full variable domain, with the rest looked up from reference TRBV30 and TRBJ2-7, is SQTIHQWPATLVQPVGSPLSLECTVEGTSNPNLYWYRQAAGRGLQLLFYSVGIGQISSEVPQNLSASRPQDRQFILSSKKLLLSDSGFYLCAWSRPGTSYEQYFGPGTRLTVT.

This sequence joins TRBV28 and TRBJ1-4; D is perhaps TRBD1 (5 bases). The V gene lost 6 bases and the J gene lost 9 bases, with 17 bases spanning the gap. This CDR3 has 14 amino acids. CDR1 is MDHEN and CDR2 is SYDVKM in the germline V gene. CDR3 residues: CASRIPGDRKKLFF. CDR3 nucleotide sequence: TGTGCCAGCAGGATACCGGGGGATCGTAAAAAACTGTTTTTT. Complete variable domain (other parts from reference TRBV28 and TRBJ1-4): DVKVTQSSRYLVKRTGEKVFLECVQDMDHENMFWYRQDPGLGLRLIYFSYDVKMKEKGDIPEGYSVSREKKERFSLILESASTNQTSMYLCASRIPGDRKKLFFGSGTQLSVL.

The rearrangement joins TRBV6-5 to TRBJ2-4; unclear D gene. Germline lookup yields CDR1 MNHEY and CDR2 SVGAGI. This CDR3 region has 13 residues. Trimming cost V 0 bases and J 9 bases, with 9 bases left between them. The CDR3 reads CASSYSTGLIQYF. The CDR3 DNA follows: TGTGCCAGCAGTTACTCCACGGGTCTCATTCAGTACTTC.

The rearrangement joins TRBV7-2 to TRBJ2-7; 7 bases agree with TRBD2. Losses at the gene ends were 5 bases for V and 7 bases for J; bases not matched to a gene: 8. CDR3 length equals 13 residues. The germline CDR1 and CDR2 sequences are SGHTA and FQGNSA. The DNA for the CDR3 is TGTGCCAGCAGCCTGAGCGGGACCCTGGAGCAGTACTTC. This encodes CASSLSGTLEQYF.

This clone was observed a single time. This sequence joins TRBV28 and TRBJ1-1, with TRBD1 matching over 8 bases. CDR1 is MDHEN, CDR2 SYDVKM, per germline. This CDR3 is 16 amino acids long. With 3 bases clipped from V and 0 bases from J, the junction kept 6 bases outside the gene matches. Written as DNA, the CDR3 is TGTGCCAGCAGTTTTGGACAGGGAGTGATGAACACTGAAGCTTTCTTT. Encoded protein: CASSFGQGVMNTEAFF.

The chain carries TRBV5-1 and TRBJ1-1, with 7 bases fitting TRBD1. Germline assignment: CDR1 SGHRS and CDR2 YFSETQ. V lost 2 bases, J lost 0 bases, and 4 bases stayed unmatched. The CDR3 extends over 15 amino acids. CDR3 bases: TGCGCCAGCAGCTTAGGGGGCACCCTGAACACTGAAGCTTTCTTT. The encoded protein is CASSLGGTLNTEAFF.

This chain uses TRBV30 with TRBJ2-7; 10 bases are shared with TRBD2. This CDR3 is 13 amino acids long. Germline V gene lookup returns CDR1 GTSNPN and CDR2 SVGIG (reference sequence). J gave up 7 bases and V 4 bases, and 7 bases lay outside the gene matches. CDR3 in DNA: TGTGCCTGGACTAGCGGGAGCCGATCGGAGCAGTACTTC. It encodes CAWTSGSRSEQYF.

The chain is built from TRBV18 and TRBJ2-3, with 10 bases identical to TRBD1. Germline V gene lookup returns CDR1 KGHSH and CDR2 LQKENI. Germline trimming cut 2 bases from V and 3 bases from J; bases unmatched to any gene: 2. CDR3 length: 15 residues. This CDR3 is CASSPWTGGTDTQYF. For the CDR3, the DNA is TGTGCCAGCTCACCATGGACAGGGGGAACAGATACGCAGTATTTT.

The chain has TRBV4-2 and TRBJ1-2; D call uncertain. CDR3 length: 14 residues. Trimming left V 2 bases short and J 4 bases short, with 11 bases between. The germline V gene has CDR1 LGHNA and CDR2 YNFKEQ. The CDR3 spells CASSQTTGSYGYTF. In nucleotides, the CDR3 is TGTGCCAGCAGCCAAACGACGGGTTCCTATGGCTACACCTTC.

This chain uses TRBV12-5 with TRBJ2-2; 10 bases are shared with TRBD1. Germline trimming cut 9 bases from V and 6 bases from J; bases unmatched to any gene: 7. Germline lookup yields CDR1 LGHNT and CDR2 FRNRAP. This CDR3 contains 14 residues. CDR3 in amino acids: CASGQGVLPGELFF. CDR3 in DNA: TGTGCTAGCGGACAGGGGGTATTACCCGGGGAGCTGTTTTTT. Full variable domain (outside the CDR3, taken from reference TRBV12-5 and TRBJ2-2): DARVTQTPRHKVTEMGQEVTMRCQPILGHNTVFWYRQTMMQGLELLAYFRNRAPLDDSGMPKDRFSAEMPDATLATLKIQPSEPRDSAVYFCASGQGVLPGELFFGEGSRLTVL.